The rows below give T cell receptor beta chains drawn from one sample of a study of blood T cell repertoires in COVID-19. Repertoires were generated with immunoSEQ multiplex PCR, while TCRdb's copy carries only in-frame clones and drops some. Of some 160,000 clones in the sample, approximately 91% were seen once. The material sequenced was peripheral blood. These receptors were taken from a man between 18 and 35 years old with COVID-19, enrolled during active disease. Each CDR3 is given with its conserved first and last residue. The D gene is left open where the match is weak. A row's size may be missing; if present it is once, few, many or a size class.

>TRBJ2-1|TRBV6-2/TRBV6-3|NA|NA
CASSTPELSGPALLF
TGTGCCAGCAGTACCCCGGAATTGAGCGGTCCCGCCCTGCTCTTC
>TRBJ2-1|TRBV30|few|TRBD2
CAWSVWTSSYNEQFF
TGTGCCTGGAGTGTGTGGACTAGTTCCTACAATGAGCAGTTCTTC
>TRBJ2-6|TRBV28|NA|NA
CASSLEVGSGANVLTF
TGTGCCAGCAGTTTAGAGGTAGGCTCTGGGGCCAACGTCCTGACTTTC
>TRBJ2-2|TRBV6-5|NA|NA
CASSYRDTNTGELFF
TGTGCCAGCAGTTACCGGGACACCAACACCGGGGAGCTGTTTTTT
>TRBJ1-1|TRBV13|NA|TRBD1
CASSLGRGTGGDTEAFF
TGTGCCAGCAGCTTAGGCCGGGGGACAGGGGGCGACACTGAAGCTTTCTTT
>TRBJ2-2|TRBV9|NA|TRBD2
CASSVWLAGGGDTGELFF
TGTGCCAGCAGCGTTTGGCTAGCGGGAGGAGGTGACACCGGGGAGCTGTTTTTT
>TRBJ2-1|TRBV9|NA|TRBD2
CASSAGLAIDEQFF
TGTGCCAGCAGCGCCGGACTAGCGATCGATGAGCAGTTCTTC
>TRBJ2-1|TRBV9|NA|TRBD2
CASSVASGISYNEQFF
TGTGCCAGCAGCGTAGCTAGCGGGATCTCCTACAATGAGCAGTTCTTC
>TRBJ2-1|TRBV4-3|NA|NA
CASSQDLERTSYNEQFF
TGCGCCAGCAGCCAAGATCTAGAGCGAACCTCCTACAATGAGCAGTTCTTC
>TRBJ2-2|TRBV4-3|NA|TRBD2
CASSQELALGELFF
TGCGCCAGCAGCCAAGAACTAGCGCTCGGGGAGCTGTTTTTT
>TRBJ2-3|TRBV15|once|NA
CATSRDLGADTQYF
TGTGCCACCAGCAGAGATTTAGGGGCGGATACGCAGTATTTT
>TRBJ1-4|TRBV6-5|NA|TRBD1
CASSMTGIAEKLFF
TGTGCCAGCAGCATGACAGGGATCGCTGAAAAACTGTTTTTT
>TRBJ2-1|TRBV27|NA|TRBD2
CASSGTSNEQFF
TGTGCCAGCTCTGGGACTAGCAATGAGCAGTTCTTC
>TRBJ2-3|TRBV6-2/TRBV6-3|NA|TRBD1
CASSATGTGYTDTQYF
TGTGCCAGCAGTGCAACCGGGACAGGGTACACAGATACGCAGTATTTT
>TRBJ1-5|TRBV29-1|NA|TRBD1
CSVGAGGDSNQPQHF
TGCAGCGTTGGGGCAGGGGGTGATAGCAATCAGCCCCAGCATTTT
>TRBJ2-2|TRBV7-3|NA|NA
CASSSVTNPATGELFF
TGTGCCAGCAGCTCAGTGACTAACCCCGCTACCGGGGAGCTGTTTTTT
>TRBJ2-7|TRBV13|NA|TRBD1
CASSLSGQGTGEQYF
TGTGCCAGCAGCTTATCAGGACAGGGGACGGGCGAGCAGTACTTC
>TRBJ1-1|TRBV27|NA|NA
CASSFRGRLGEAFF
TGTGCCAGCAGTTTTCGGGGTAGACTGGGTGAAGCTTTCTTT
>TRBJ2-2|TRBV27|NA|TRBD1
CASTPWTGGSFGELFF
TGTGCCAGCACGCCATGGACAGGGGGGTCATTCGGGGAGCTGTTTTTT
>TRBJ1-2|TRBV7-9|once|NA
CASSLTEGYTF
TGTGCCAGCAGCTTAACTGAGGGCTACACCTTC
>TRBJ1-1|TRBV28|NA|TRBD1
CASSLPIHRGYTEAFF
TGTGCCAGCAGTTTACCAATCCACAGGGGGTACACTGAAGCTTTCTTT
>TRBJ2-1|TRBV6-2/TRBV6-3|NA|NA
CASSFFRINEQFF
TGTGCCAGCAGTTTTTTCAGGATCAATGAGCAGTTCTTC
>TRBJ2-7|TRBV28|NA|TRBD2
CASSFSIWEGISYEQYF
TGTGCCAGCAGTTTTAGTATTTGGGAGGGCATTTCCTACGAGCAGTACTTC
>TRBJ2-5|TRBV14|NA|TRBD1
CASSQEPTGVRETQYF
TGTGCCAGCAGCCAAGAACCAACAGGGGTGAGGGAGACCCAGTACTTC
>TRBJ2-2|TRBV11-2|NA|TRBD1
CASSTRQGYTGELFF
TGTGCCAGCAGCACCAGACAGGGCTACACCGGGGAGCTGTTTTTT
>TRBJ1-2|TRBV28|NA|NA
CASSLGGESSTEDGYTF
TGTGCCAGCAGTTTAGGTGGAGAATCGTCGACGGAGGATGGCTACACCTTC
>TRBJ1-1|TRBV19|NA|NA
CASSIWGPGASTEAFF
TGTGCCAGTAGTATATGGGGCCCAGGGGCGTCCACTGAAGCTTTCTTT
>TRBJ1-6|TRBV28|NA|NA
CASCREENSPLHF
TGTGCCAGTTGCAGGGAGGAGAATTCACCCCTCCACTTT
>TRBJ2-1|TRBV5-1|NA|TRBD2
CASSSRGSGRSRSSYNEQFF
TGCGCCAGCAGCTCCCGAGGTAGCGGGAGGTCCAGGAGCTCCTACAATGAGCAGTTCTTC
>TRBJ2-1|TRBV4-1|once|NA
CASKSLRGGRVYNEQFF
TGCGCCAGCAAATCGCTACGAGGGGGACGGGTCTACAATGAGCAGTTCTTC
>TRBJ1-3|TRBV5-1|NA|TRBD1
CASSPTGTASGNTIYF
TGCGCCAGCAGCCCTACCGGGACAGCTTCTGGAAACACCATATATTTT
>TRBJ2-1|TRBV29-1|NA|TRBD2
CSVSIAGEQFF
TGCAGCGTGTCGATAGCGGGAGAGCAGTTCTTC
>TRBJ1-1|TRBV7-7|NA|NA
CASSPVGGRDTEAFF
TGTGCCAGCAGCCCCGTCGGGGGGCGAGACACTGAAGCTTTCTTT
>TRBJ1-2|TRBV2|NA|NA
CASSEGTSNYGYTF
TGTGCCAGCAGTGAAGGGACATCTAACTATGGCTACACCTTC
>TRBJ2-7|TRBV30|NA|TRBD2
CAWRMAGGTYEQYF
TGTGCCTGGAGGATGGCGGGAGGGACCTACGAGCAGTACTTC
>TRBJ2-7|TRBV11-2|NA|NA
CASSFTHPSSYEQYF
TGTGCCAGCAGCTTCACACACCCAAGCTCCTACGAGCAGTACTTC
>TRBJ1-5|TRBV9|NA|NA
CASSPRGGNQPQHF
TGTGCCAGCAGCCCCCGGGGGGGGAATCAGCCCCAGCATTTT
>TRBJ2-3|TRBV27|NA|TRBD1
CASCTRDSGTDTQYF
TGTGCCAGTTGCACCCGGGACAGCGGCACAGATACGCAGTATTTT
>TRBJ2-1|TRBV14|NA|NA
CASSQVGSGNEQFF
TGTGCCAGCAGCCAAGTCGGGTCTGGCAATGAGCAGTTCTTC
>TRBJ2-7|TRBV27|NA|TRBD2
CASTPETVGGRSF
TGTGCCAGCACCCCTGAGACAGTGGGGGGGAGATCATTC
>TRBJ1-5|TRBV28|NA|NA
CASRIEGDNQPQHF
TGTGCCAGCAGAATAGAGGGGGATAATCAGCCCCAGCATTTT
>TRBJ1-3|TRBV10-3|once|TRBD1
CAIRGGQSSSGNTIYF
TGTGCCATCAGAGGGGGACAGTCGAGCTCTGGAAACACCATATATTTT
>TRBJ1-2|TRBV18|NA|TRBD1
CASSPQGAPYGYTF
TGTGCCAGCTCACCTCAGGGGGCGCCTTATGGCTACACCTTC
>TRBJ2-7|TRBV5-4|few|TRBD2
CASSLTSGADYEQYF
TGTGCCAGCAGCTTGACTAGCGGGGCAGACTACGAGCAGTACTTC
>TRBJ1-2|TRBV12-3/TRBV12-4|NA|NA
CASSLARGYGYTF
TGTGCCAGCAGTTTAGCGCGAGGCTATGGCTACACCTTC
>TRBJ1-1|TRBV9|NA|TRBD1
CASSVEAGGTEAFF
TGTGCCAGCAGCGTAGAGGCAGGGGGGACTGAAGCTTTCTTT
>TRBJ1-1|TRBV2|NA|TRBD1
CASSAPLNRGAEAFF
TGTGCCAGCAGCGCTCCGTTAAACAGGGGGGCTGAAGCTTTCTTT
>TRBJ2-3|TRBV9|once|NA
CASSVDPPTRRDTQYF
TGTGCCAGCAGCGTAGACCCCCCCACCCGCAGGGATACGCAGTATTTT
>TRBJ2-3|TRBV18|NA|TRBD1
CASSPTGGTTDTQYF
TGTGCCAGCTCACCAACAGGGGGCACGACAGATACGCAGTATTTT
>TRBJ2-7|TRBV11-2|NA|TRBD2
CASSLGLAGFYEQYF
TGTGCCAGCAGCCTGGGACTAGCGGGATTCTACGAGCAGTACTTC
>TRBJ2-4|TRBV10-1|NA|NA
CAITPVQYF
TGCGCCATCACACCCGTTCAGTACTTC